This TCR beta chain was documented in a study of T cell responses to AZD1222 COVID-19 vaccine (TCRdb year 2021). Some background on the complete study: Because spike-specific TCR depth and breadth did not differ between the two schedules, AZD1222 recipients who got a second dose at roughly 4 weeks were pooled with those who got a second dose at roughly 12 weeks. Enrollment into the trials was organized by age into subgroups of 18-55, 56-69 and 70-plus years, and those subgroups contained about 160, 30 and 59 TCR-sequenced participants, respectively. TCR sequencing was performed for over 230 trial participants, of whom 207 were given two doses of AZD1222 and about 25 were given two doses of MenACWY control vaccine. Study-wide conclusions, independent of this receptor: The 56-69-year group was small, and its depth increase did not reach significance, likely because of low power. Only six or seven AZD1222 recipients were SARS-CoV-2 seropositive at baseline, limiting conclusions about previously exposed vaccinees. Because no samples from the day 14 peak response were available, repertoires could be characterized only after the peak T cell response. Reportedly, close to half of the unique spike-specific TCRs recognized epitopes lying outside the regions that are mutated in the B.1.351 and B.1.1.7 variants. The whole spike protein was spanned by vaccine-associated CD4 TCRs, and dominant responses were seen in regions 160-218 and 743-854. Participants were mostly white British, with more females than males. The authors suggested clonal diversity may have been underestimated. A significant rise in spike-specific TCR breadth and depth was observed after two AZD1222 doses relative to day 0 and relative to MenACWY recipients.

The CDR3 regions of human TCRbeta chains were analyzed by immunosequencing. The published analysis was carried out like this. Repertoire TCRs were checked for matches against a reference library of SARS-CoV-2-specific TCRs that had been generated using the MIRA antigen-specificity platform. Breadth was defined as the fraction of unique TCRs that were SARS-CoV-2-associated. Depth was defined as the fraction of total T cells that were SARS-CoV-2-associated. Each spike-specific TCR was assigned to its reactive spike region and to a CD4 or CD8 class using the MIRA data. Log10-transformed breadth and depth values were compared by one-way ANOVA with Sidak's multiple comparisons tests. The immuneACCESS repertoire file appears here via TCRdb, limited to in-frame rearrangements. These files lack a portion of the clones; in checked studies, under half of the deficit traces to unresolved V genes, and the cause of the others is not known. V, J and clone size are those of that table, while D and trimming were read from the DNA. The sample includes fewer than 85,000 clones, with about 88% observed a single time. Roughly 4.2% of the sample is taken by the ten largest.

Interpreted using the paper, the time point label stands for: baseline before first vaccination. Samples from vaccinated people were obtained from the UK trials COV001 and COV002, which included a single-blind randomized controlled phase 2/3 trial of AZD1222 (ChAdOx1 nCoV-19) in healthy adults. For TCRbeta chain sequencing, PBMC samples from trial participants were taken at day 0 and at day 28 after the second dose. Comment on this clone: The clone's antigen remains unknown. Base qualities were left out, and no much larger clone turns up one base away.

Sequenced material: peripheral blood, taken on day 0 of AZD1222 vaccination. This receptor was obtained from an adult in good health.

The CDR3: CASSLATGGVSEAFF. Here is the DNA: TGTGCCAGCAGCTTAGCGACAGGGGGCGTCTCTGAAGCTTTCTTT. Recombination linked TRBV7-2 to TRBJ1-1; TRBD1 lines up with 10 middle nucleotides. From V the trimming removes 0 bases and from J it removes 6 bases, while the gene matches leave 4 bases of the junction unaccounted for. The CDR3, from cysteine to phenylalanine, totals 15 residues. Just CDR3 DNA is preserved here, 45 bases in frame from base 1. Reading the germline V gene gives CDR1 SGHTA and CDR2 FQGNSA.